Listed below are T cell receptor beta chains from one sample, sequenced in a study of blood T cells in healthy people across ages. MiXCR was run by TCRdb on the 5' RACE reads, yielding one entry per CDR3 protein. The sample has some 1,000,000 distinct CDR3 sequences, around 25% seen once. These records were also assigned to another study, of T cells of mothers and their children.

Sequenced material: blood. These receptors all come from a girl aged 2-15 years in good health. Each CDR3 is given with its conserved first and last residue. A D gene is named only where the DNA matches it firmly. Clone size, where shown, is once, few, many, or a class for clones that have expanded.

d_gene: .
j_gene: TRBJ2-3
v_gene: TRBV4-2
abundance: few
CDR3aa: CASSQDWGLRFTTDTQYF
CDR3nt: TGTGCCAGCAGCCAAGATTGGGGGCTACGCTTTACCACAGATACGCAGTATTTT

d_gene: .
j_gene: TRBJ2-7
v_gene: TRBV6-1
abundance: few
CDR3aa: CASSESGGIYEQYF
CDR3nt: TGTGCCAGCAGTGAAAGCGGAGGGATCTACGAGCAGTACTTC

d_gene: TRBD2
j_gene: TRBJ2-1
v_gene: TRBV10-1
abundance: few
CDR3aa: CASSTTVSSGGYNEQFF
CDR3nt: TGCGCCAGCAGTACCACCGTGTCTAGCGGGGGTTACAATGAGCAGTTCTTC

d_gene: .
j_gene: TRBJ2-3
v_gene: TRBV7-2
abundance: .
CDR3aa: CASSLMNTDTQYF
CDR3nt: TGTGCCAGCAGCCTGATGAACACAGATACGCAGTATTTT

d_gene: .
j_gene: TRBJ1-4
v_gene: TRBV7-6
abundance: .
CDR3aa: CASSLEGFKGKLFF
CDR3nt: TGTGCCAGCAGCTTAGAAGGGTTTAAGGGAAAACTGTTTTTT

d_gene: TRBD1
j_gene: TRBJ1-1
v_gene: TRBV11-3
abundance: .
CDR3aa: CASSVTRLDRVTEAFF
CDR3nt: TGTGCCAGCAGCGTAACGAGATTGGACAGGGTTACTGAAGCTTTCTTT

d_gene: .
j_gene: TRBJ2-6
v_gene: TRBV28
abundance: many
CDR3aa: CASAPGGYGSGANVLTF
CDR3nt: TGTGCCAGCGCACCTGGGGGATACGGCTCTGGGGCCAACGTCCTGACTTTC

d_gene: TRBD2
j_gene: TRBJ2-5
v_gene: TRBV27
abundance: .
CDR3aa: CASARTSGYQEAQYF
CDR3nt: TGTGCCAGCGCCCGGACTAGCGGGTACCAAGAGGCCCAGTACTTC

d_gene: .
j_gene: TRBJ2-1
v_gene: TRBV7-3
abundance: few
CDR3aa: CASSLSLPPAYNEQFF
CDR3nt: TGTGCCAGCAGCTTAAGTCTGCCCCCTGCCTACAATGAGCAGTTCTTC

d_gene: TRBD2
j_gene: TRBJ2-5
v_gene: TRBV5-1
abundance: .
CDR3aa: CASSRGLAGGPVQETQYF
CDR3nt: TGCGCCAGCAGCCGGGGACTAGCGGGAGGGCCGGTCCAAGAGACCCAGTACTTC

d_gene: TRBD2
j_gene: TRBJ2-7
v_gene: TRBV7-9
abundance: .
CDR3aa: CASAPRGGSYEQYF
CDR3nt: TGTGCCAGCGCTCCTCGGGGCGGGAGCTACGAGCAGTACTTC

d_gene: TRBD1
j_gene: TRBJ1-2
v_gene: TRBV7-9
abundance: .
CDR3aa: CASSPGQNLPYGYTF
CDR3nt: TGTGCCAGCAGCCCGGGACAGAACCTCCCTTATGGCTACACCTTC

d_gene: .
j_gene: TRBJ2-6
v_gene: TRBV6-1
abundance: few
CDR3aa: CASRESGHGANVLTF
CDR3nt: TGTGCCAGCAGGGAGAGTGGGCATGGGGCCAACGTCCTGACTTTC

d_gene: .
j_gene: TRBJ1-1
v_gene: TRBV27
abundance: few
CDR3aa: CASTLSGGHLNTEAFF
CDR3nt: TGTGCCAGCACCTTATCCGGGGGACACTTGAACACTGAAGCTTTCTTT

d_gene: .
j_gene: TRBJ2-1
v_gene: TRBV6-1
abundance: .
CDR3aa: CASTELYLNEQFF
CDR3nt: TGTGCCAGCACTGAATTGTATTTGAATGAGCAGTTCTTC

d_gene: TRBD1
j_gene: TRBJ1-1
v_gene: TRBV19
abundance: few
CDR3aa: CASSPKRTGLTEAFF
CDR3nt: TGTGCCAGTAGCCCTAAACGGACAGGGCTAACTGAAGCTTTCTTT

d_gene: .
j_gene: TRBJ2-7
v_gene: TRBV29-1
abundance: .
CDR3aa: CSVGRMVPAGSTYEQYF
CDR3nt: TGCAGCGTTGGTCGAATGGTACCGGCAGGATCGACCTACGAGCAGTACTTC

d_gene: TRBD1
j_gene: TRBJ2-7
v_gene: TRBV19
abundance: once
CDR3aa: CASSHRGEQYF
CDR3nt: TGTGCCAGTAGCCACAGGGGCGAGCAGTACTTC

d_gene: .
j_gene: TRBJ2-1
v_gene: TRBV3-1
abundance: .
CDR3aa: CASSQEVAIKQFF
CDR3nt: TGTGCCAGCAGCCAAGAAGTGGCGATAAAGCAGTTCTTC

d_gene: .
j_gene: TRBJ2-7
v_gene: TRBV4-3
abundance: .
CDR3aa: CASSQSPREYEQYF
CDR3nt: TGCGCCAGCAGCCAAAGCCCCCGGGAGTACGAGCAGTACTTC

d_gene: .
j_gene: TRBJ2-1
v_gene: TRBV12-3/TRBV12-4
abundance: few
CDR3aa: CASSPRTSGTIMRGIEQFF
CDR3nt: TGTGCCAGCAGTCCACGGACCTCGGGGACCATTATGAGGGGTATTGAGCAGTTCTTC

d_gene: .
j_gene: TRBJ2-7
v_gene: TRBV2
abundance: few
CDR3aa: CASSDFLDRGEQYF
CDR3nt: TGTGCCAGCAGTGATTTTCTAGATAGGGGCGAGCAGTACTTC

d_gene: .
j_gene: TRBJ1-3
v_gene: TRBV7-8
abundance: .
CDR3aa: CASSLSVGTGNTIYF
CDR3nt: TGTGCCAGCAGCCTCAGCGTGGGGACTGGAAACACCATATATTTT

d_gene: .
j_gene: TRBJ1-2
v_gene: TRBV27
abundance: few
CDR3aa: CASSPRGGGGYGYTF
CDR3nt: TGTGCCAGCAGTCCCCGGGGCGGCGGAGGCTATGGCTACACCTTC

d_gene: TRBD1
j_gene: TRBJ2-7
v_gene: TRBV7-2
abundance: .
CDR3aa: CASSLLFGTGLDEQYF
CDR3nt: TGTGCCAGCAGCTTACTGTTCGGGACAGGGCTCGACGAGCAGTACTTC

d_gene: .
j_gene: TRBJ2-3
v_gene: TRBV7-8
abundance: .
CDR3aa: CASSQSSEADTQYF
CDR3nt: TGTGCCAGCAGCCAATCTAGTGAGGCAGATACGCAGTATTTT

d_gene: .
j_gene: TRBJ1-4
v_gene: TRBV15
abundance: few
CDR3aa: CATSRDQGLGEKLFF
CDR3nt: TGTGCCACCAGCAGAGATCAGGGGCTTGGTGAAAAACTGTTTTTT

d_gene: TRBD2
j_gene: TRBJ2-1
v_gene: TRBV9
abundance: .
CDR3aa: CASSAGGRGDEQFF
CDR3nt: TGTGCCAGCAGCGCGGGAGGCCGGGGGGATGAGCAGTTCTTC

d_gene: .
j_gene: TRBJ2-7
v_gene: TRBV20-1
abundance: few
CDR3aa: CSARDLVTSSYEQYF
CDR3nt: TGCAGTGCTAGAGATCTCGTGACAAGTAGCTACGAGCAGTACTTC

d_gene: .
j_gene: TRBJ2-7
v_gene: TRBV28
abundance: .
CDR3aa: CASSYGGRTYEQYF
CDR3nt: TGTGCCAGCAGCTACGGCGGCAGGACTTACGAGCAGTACTTC

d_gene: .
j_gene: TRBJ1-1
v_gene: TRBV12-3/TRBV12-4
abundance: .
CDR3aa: CASSSGPGLLF
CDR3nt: TGTGCCAGCAGTTCGGGACCGGGCCTTCTCTTT

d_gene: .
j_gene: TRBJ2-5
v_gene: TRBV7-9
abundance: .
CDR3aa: CASSHGINQETQYF
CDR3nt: TGTGCCAGCAGCCACGGGATTAACCAAGAGACCCAGTACTTC

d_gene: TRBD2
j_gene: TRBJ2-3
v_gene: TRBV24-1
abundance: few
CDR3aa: CATSDLVASGFTDTQYF
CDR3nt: TGTGCCACCAGTGATTTGGTGGCTAGCGGCTTCACAGATACGCAGTATTTT

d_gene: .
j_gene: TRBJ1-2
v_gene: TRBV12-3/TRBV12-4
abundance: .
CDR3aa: CASRPITAPSSYGYTF
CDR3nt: TGTGCCAGCAGACCCATTACAGCCCCCTCATCCTATGGCTACACCTTC

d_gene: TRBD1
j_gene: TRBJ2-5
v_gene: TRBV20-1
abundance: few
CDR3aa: CSASPPAPQGDQETQYF
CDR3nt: TGCAGTGCTAGCCCACCCGCTCCCCAGGGGGACCAAGAGACCCAGTACTTC

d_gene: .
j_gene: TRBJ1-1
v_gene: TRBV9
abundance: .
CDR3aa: CASSKEGTMNTEAFF
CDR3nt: TGTGCCAGCAGCAAGGAGGGGACCATGAACACTGAAGCTTTCTTT

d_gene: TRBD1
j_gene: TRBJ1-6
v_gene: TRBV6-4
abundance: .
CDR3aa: CASSDHTGDEDNSYNSPLHF
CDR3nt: TGTGCCAGCAGCGATCACACAGGGGATGAAGACAACTCCTATAATTCACCCCTCCACTTT

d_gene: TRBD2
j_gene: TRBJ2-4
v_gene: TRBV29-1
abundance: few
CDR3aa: CSGTGGSEAKNIQYF
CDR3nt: TGCAGCGGAACGGGGGGTTCCGAAGCCAAAAACATTCAGTACTTC

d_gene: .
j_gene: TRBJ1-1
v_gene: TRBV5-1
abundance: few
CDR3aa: CASSLGSGGTEAFF
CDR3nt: TGCGCCAGCAGCTTGGGCAGCGGCGGCACTGAAGCTTTCTTT

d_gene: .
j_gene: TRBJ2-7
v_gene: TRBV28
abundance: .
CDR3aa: CASSDGADPLYEQYF
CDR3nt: TGTGCCAGCAGTGATGGGGCAGATCCCCTCTACGAGCAGTACTTC

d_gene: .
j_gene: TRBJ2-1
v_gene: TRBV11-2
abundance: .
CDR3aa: CASSPLDNEQFF
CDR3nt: TGTGCCAGCAGCCCCCTGGACAATGAGCAGTTCTTC

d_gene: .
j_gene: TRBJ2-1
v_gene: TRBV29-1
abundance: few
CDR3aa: CSVSGPVYNEQFF
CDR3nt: .

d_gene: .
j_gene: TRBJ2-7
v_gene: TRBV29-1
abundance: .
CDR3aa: CSVEQDTTYEQYF
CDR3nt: TGCAGCGTTGAACAGGACACAACCTACGAGCAGTACTTC

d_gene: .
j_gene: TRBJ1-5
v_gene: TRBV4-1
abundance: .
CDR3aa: CASSPRGEQPQHF
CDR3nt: TGCGCCAGCAGCCCTCGAGGGGAACAGCCCCAGCATTTT

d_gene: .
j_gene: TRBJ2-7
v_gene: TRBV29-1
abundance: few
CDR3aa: CSVARQVSYEQYF
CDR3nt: TGCAGCGTCGCTCGACAGGTATCCTACGAGCAGTACTTC

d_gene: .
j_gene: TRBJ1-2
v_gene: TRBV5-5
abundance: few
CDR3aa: CASSRRGRDSNCGYTF
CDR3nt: TGTGCCAGCAGCCGGAGAGGGAGGGATTCTAACTGTGGCTACACCTTC

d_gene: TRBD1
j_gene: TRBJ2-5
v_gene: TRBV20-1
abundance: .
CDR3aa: CSARNTGGGQETQYF
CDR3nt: TGCAGTGCTAGGAACACAGGGGGAGGCCAAGAGACCCAGTACTTC

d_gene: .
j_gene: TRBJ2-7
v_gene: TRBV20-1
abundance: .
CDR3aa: CSAGSNEQYF
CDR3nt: TGCAGTGCTGGGAGCAACGAGCAGTACTTC

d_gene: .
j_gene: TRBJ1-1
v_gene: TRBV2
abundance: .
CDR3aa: CASSDPRNTEAFF
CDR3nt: TGTGCCAGCAGTGATCCGCGGAACACTGAAGCTTTCTTT

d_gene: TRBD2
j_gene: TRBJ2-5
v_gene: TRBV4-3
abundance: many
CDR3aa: CASSQVFVIETSGVQETQYF
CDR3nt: TGCGCCAGCAGCCAAGTTTTCGTTATTGAGACTAGCGGGGTCCAAGAGACCCAGTACTTC

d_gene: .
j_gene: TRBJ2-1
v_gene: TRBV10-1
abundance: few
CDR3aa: CASSGVDSLGNNEQFF
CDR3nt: TGCGCCAGCAGTGGTGTGGATAGTCTGGGGAACAATGAGCAGTTCTTC